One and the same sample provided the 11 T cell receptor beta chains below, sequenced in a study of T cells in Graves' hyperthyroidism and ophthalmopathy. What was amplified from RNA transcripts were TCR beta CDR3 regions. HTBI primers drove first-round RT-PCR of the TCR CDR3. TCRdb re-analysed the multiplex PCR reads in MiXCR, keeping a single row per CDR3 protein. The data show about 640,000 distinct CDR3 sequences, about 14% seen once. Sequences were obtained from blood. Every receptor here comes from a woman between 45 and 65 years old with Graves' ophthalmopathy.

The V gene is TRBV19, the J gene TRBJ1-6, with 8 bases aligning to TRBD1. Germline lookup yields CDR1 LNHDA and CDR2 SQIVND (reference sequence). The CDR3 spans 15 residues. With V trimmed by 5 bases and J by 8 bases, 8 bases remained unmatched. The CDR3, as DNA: TGTGCCAGTAGTGTGCAGGGGGCGAGGGATTCACCCCTCCACTTT. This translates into CASSVQGARDSPLHF.

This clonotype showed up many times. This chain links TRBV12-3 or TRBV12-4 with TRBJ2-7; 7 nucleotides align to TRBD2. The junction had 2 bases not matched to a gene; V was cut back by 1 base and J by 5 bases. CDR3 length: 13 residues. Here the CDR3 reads CASSLGGGNEQYF. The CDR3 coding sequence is TGTGCCAGCAGTTTAGGGGGAGGGAACGAGCAGTACTTC.

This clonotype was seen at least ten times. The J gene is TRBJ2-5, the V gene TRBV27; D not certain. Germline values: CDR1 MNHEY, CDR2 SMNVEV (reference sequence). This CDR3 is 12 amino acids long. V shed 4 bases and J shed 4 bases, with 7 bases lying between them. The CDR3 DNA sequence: TGTGCCAGCAGTTCCACTGCAGAGACCCAGTACTTC. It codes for CASSSTAETQYF.

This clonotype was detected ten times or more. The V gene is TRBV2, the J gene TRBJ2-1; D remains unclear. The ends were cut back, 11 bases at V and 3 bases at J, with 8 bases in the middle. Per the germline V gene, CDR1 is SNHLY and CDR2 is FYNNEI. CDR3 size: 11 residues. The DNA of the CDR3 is TGTGCCCCCCAGATCTACAATGAGCAGTTCTTC. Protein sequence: CAPQIYNEQFF.

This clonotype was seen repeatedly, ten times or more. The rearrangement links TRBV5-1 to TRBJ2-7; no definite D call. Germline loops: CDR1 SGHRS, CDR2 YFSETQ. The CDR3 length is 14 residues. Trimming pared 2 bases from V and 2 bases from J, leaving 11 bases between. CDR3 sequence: CASSFAEATYEQYF. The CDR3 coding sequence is TGCGCCAGCAGCTTTGCAGAGGCGACCTACGAGCAGTACTTC.

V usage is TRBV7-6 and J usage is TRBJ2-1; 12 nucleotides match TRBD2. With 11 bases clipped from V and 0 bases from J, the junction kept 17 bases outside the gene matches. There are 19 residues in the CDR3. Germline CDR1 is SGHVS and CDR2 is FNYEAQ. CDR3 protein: CASVDGLAGSSPSYNEQFF. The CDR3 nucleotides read TGTGCCTCCGTGGACGGACTAGCGGGATCCAGCCCCTCCTACAATGAGCAGTTCTTC.

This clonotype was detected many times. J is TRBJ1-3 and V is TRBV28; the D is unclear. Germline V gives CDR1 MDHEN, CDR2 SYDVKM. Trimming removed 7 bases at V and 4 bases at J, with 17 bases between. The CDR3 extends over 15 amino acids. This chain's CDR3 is CASTPAPGHGNTIYF. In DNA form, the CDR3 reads TGTGCCAGCACCCCCGCCCCCGGGCACGGAAACACCATATATTTT.

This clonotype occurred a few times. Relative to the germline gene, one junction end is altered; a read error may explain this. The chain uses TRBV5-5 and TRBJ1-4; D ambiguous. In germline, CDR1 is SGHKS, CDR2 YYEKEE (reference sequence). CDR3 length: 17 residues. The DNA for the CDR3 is TGTGCCAACAGCCCGCGAGGAGACCATGCAACTAATGAAAAACTGTTTTTT. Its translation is CANSPRGDHATNEKLFF.

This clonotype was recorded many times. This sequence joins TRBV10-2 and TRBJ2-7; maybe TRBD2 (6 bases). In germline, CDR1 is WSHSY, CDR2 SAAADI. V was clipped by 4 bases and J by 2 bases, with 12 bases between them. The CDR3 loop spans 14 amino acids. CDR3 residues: CASSGHSGTYEQYF. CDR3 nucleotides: TGCGCCAGCAGTGGGCATAGCGGTACCTACGAGCAGTACTTC.

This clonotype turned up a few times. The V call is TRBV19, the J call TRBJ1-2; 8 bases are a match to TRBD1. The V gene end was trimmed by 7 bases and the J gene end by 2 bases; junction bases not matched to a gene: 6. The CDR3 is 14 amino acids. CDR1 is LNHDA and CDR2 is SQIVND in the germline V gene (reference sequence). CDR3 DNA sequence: TGTGCCAGTACCGACAGGGGAGCCAACTATGGCTACACCTTC. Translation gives CASTDRGANYGYTF.

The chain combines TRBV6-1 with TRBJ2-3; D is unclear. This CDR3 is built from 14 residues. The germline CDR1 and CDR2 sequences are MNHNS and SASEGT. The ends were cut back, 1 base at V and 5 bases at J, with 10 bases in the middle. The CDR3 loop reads CASSEGSPLDTQYF. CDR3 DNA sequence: TGTGCCAGCAGTGAAGGGTCCCCTTTAGATACGCAGTATTTT.